Listed here is a single T cell receptor beta chain. Authors' analysis steps: Amplification with reference gene primers provided the estimates of nucleated cell counts. Assay used: immunoSEQ multiplex PCR; TCRdb lists only in-frame clones, some missing. V, J and clone size reflect that table, while D and trimming were determined from the DNA. The table shows around 290,000 clones, with more than 70% occurring only once. This entry comes from a study of blood T cell repertoires in COVID-19. Study summary: The samples span acute and convalescent COVID-19 from the United States, Italy and Spain. Sources were T cells, B-cell-depleted T cells, or PBMCs; the material itself was cDNA or gDNA.

The CDR3 runs 15 residues. Trimming took 0 bases from V and 5 from J, leaving 13 bases between them. Germline assignment: CDR1 MNHEY and CDR2 SVGAGI. The TCR was taken from a woman in her forties or fifties who had recovered from COVID-19. Sequenced input: peripheral blood. The chain is built from TRBV6-5 and TRBJ1-2, with a tentative D call TRBD1 (6 bases). CDR3 nucleotide sequence: TGTGCCAGCAGTTACTCGGATCGCGGACAGTATGGCTACACCTTC. It is translated as CASSYSDRGQYGYTF.